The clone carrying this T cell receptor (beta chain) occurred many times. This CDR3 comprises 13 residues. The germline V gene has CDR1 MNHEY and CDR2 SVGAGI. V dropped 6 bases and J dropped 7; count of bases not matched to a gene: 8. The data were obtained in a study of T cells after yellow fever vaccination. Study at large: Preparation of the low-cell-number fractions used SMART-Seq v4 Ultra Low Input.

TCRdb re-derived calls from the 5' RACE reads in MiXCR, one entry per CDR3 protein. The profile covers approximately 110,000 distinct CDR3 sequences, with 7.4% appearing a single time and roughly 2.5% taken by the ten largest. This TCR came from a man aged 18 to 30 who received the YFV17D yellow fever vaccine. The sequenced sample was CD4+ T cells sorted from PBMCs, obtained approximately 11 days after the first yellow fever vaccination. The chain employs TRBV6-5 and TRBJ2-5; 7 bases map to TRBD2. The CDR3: CASRREALGTQYF. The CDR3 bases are TGTGCCAGCAGACGGGAGGCGCTCGGGACCCAGTACTTC.